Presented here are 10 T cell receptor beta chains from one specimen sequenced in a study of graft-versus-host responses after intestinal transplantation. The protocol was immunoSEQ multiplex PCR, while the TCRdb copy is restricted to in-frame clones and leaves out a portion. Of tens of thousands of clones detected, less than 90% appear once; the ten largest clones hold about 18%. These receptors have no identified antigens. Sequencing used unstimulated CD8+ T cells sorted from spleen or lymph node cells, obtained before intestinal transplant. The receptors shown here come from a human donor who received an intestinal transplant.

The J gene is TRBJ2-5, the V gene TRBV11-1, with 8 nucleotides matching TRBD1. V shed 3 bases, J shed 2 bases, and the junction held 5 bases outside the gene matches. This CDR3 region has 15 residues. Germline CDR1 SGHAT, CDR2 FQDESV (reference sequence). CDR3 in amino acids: CASSFSRGRQETQYF. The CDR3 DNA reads TGTGCCAGCAGCTTTTCCAGGGGGCGGCAAGAGACCCAGTACTTC.

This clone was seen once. The CDR3 DNA follows: TGTGCCAGCAGTCTAGGGACAGACGAGCAGTACTTC. Its protein product is CASSLGTDEQYF. The chain carries TRBV28 and TRBJ2-7, with 7 bases fitting TRBD1. There are 12 residues in the CDR3. Unmatched junction bases numbered 3, after V lost 5 bases and J lost 5 bases. The germline gives CDR1 MDHEN, CDR2 SYDVKM.

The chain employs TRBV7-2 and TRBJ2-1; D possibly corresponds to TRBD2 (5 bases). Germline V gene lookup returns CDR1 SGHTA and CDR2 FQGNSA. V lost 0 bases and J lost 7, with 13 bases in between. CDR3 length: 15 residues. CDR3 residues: CASSLARRMVNEQFF. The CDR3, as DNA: TGTGCCAGCAGCTTAGCGCGGAGGATGGTAAATGAGCAGTTCTTC.

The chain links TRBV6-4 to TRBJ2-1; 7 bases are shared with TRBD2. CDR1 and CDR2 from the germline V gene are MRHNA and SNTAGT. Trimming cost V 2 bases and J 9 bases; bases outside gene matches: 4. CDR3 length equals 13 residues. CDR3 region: CASSDVGGTEQFF. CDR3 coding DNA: TGTGCCAGCAGTGACGTGGGGGGGACTGAGCAGTTCTTC.

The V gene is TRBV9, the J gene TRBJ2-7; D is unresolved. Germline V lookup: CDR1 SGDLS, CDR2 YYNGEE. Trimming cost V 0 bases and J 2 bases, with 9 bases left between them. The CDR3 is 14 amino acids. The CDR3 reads CASSVDGPTYEQYF. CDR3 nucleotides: TGTGCCAGCAGCGTAGACGGGCCCACCTACGAGCAGTACTTC.

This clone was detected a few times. CDR3 sequence (DNA): TGTGCCAGCACTGCGAGTGCCACCTCCTACGAGCAGTACTTC. Its translation: CASTASATSYEQYF. The rearrangement links TRBV6-5 to TRBJ2-7; the D is unclear. V lost 7 bases and J 0 bases, leaving 13 bases between the germline ends. The CDR3 is 14 amino acids. Germline-derived CDR1 and CDR2 are MNHEY and SVGAGI.

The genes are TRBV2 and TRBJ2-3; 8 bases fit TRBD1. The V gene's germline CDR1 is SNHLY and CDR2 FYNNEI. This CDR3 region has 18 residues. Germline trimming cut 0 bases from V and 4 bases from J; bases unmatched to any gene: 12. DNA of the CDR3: TGTGCCAGCAGTGAAGCCGCCTTCGGGACAGGTGTCTCAGATACGCAGTATTTT. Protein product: CASSEAAFGTGVSDTQYF.

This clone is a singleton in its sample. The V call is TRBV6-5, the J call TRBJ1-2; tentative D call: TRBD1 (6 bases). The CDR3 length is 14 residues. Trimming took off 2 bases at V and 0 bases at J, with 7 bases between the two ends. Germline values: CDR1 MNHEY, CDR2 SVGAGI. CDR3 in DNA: TGTGCCAGCAGTTACCAGGGGACTAACTATGGCTACACCTTC. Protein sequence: CASSYQGTNYGYTF.

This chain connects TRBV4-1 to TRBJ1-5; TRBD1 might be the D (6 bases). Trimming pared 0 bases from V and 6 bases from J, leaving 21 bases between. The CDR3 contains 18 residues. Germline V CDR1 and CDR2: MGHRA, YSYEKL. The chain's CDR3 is CASSQDLGPRGGGQPQHF. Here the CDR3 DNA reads TGCGCCAGCAGCCAAGATCTGGGACCCCGGGGAGGGGGTCAGCCCCAGCATTTT.

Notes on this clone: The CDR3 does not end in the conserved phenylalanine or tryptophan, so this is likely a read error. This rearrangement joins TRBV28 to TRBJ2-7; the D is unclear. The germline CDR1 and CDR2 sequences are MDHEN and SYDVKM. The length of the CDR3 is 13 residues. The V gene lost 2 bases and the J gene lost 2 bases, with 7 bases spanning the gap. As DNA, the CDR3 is TGTGCCAGCAGTTTAGGGCCCGCCTACGAGCAGTACCTC. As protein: CASSLGPAYEQYL.